A selection of T cell receptor beta chains follows, all from one sample in a study of T cells in Graves' hyperthyroidism and ophthalmopathy. Via MiXCR, TCRdb re-called the multiplex PCR reads, giving one row per CDR3 protein. The data show approximately 400,000 distinct CDR3 sequences, about a sixth seen once. Sequencing used blood. These receptor sequences come from a woman under 30 with Graves' hyperthyroidism. Each CDR3 is given with its conserved first and last residue. A D gene is named only where the DNA matches it firmly. The size of a clone is reported for some rows only, either as once, few or many, or as a class for expanded clones.

j_gene	len	abundance	v_gene	d_gene	CDR3aa	CDR3nt
TRBJ2-7	13	many	TRBV6-2/TRBV6-3	NA	CASSDGTFYEQYF	TGTGCCAGCAGCGATGGGACATTCTACGAGCAGTACTTC
TRBJ1-2	14	NA	TRBV6-2/TRBV6-3	NA	CASTPLAGPYGYTF	TGTGCCAGCACTCCCCTCGCAGGGCCCTATGGCTACACCTTC
TRBJ1-2	16	few	TRBV20-1	NA	CSARRPAPLGGDGYTF	TGCAGTGCTAGAAGACCGGCTCCTTTGGGGGGGGATGGCTACACCTTC
TRBJ1-1	14	many	TRBV28	TRBD1	CASSLGTEYTEAFF	TGTGCCAGCAGTTTAGGGACAGAGTACACTGAAGCTTTCTTT
TRBJ2-3	15	many	TRBV6-2/TRBV6-3	NA	CASSSGPRATDTQYF	TGTGCCAGCAGTTCTGGACCTAGAGCCACAGATACGCAGTATTTT
TRBJ2-3	16	many	TRBV2	NA	CASSEEVLSIGDTQYF	TGTGCCAGCAGTGAGGAGGTACTCTCGATCGGAGATACGCAGTATTTT
TRBJ1-1	10	few	TRBV29-1	NA	CSGGDTEAFF	TGCAGCGGTGGGGACACTGAAGCTTTCTTT
TRBJ2-7	15	NA	TRBV27	NA	CASRPDDRPTYEQYF	TGTGCCAGCAGACCTGACGACAGGCCAACCTACGAGCAGTACTTC
TRBJ1-1	15	many	TRBV18	TRBD1	CASSSNRGGGTEAFF	TGTGCCAGCTCATCGAACAGGGGCGGGGGCACTGAAGCTTTCTTT
TRBJ1-5	14	many	TRBV4-1	NA	CASSQGAGALLQHF	TGCGCCAGCAGCCAAGGGGCAGGGGCCCTCCTCCAGCATTTT
TRBJ2-3	15	many	TRBV7-2	TRBD1	CASSPRQGRTDTQYF	TGTGCCAGCAGCCCGCGACAGGGGAGGACAGATACGCAGTATTTT
TRBJ2-7	15	NA	TRBV24-1	TRBD1	CATSDPGQGKDEQYF	TGTGCCACCAGTGACCCGGGACAGGGAAAGGACGAGCAGTACTTC
TRBJ2-3	14	many	TRBV5-1	NA	CASSGGRLADTQYF	TGCGCCAGCAGTGGTGGAAGGTTGGCAGATACGCAGTATTTT
TRBJ1-1	15	few	TRBV5-4	NA	CASTPGGGGETEASF	TGTGCCAGCACCCCGGGTGGGGGGGGCGAGACTGAAGCTTCCTTT